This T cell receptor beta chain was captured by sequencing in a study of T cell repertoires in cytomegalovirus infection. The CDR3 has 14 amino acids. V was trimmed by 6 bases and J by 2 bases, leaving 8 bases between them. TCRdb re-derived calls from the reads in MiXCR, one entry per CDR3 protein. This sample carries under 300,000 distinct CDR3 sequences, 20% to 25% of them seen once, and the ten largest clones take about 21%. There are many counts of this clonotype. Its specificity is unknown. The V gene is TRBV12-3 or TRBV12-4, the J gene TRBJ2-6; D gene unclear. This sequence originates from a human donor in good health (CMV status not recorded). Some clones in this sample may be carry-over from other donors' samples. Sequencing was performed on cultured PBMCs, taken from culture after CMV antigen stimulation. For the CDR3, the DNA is TGTGCCAGCAGGGGCTCGGCTGGGGCCAACGTCCTGACTTTC. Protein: CASRGSAGANVLTF.